Following are 14 T cell receptor beta chains from one sample sequenced in a study of shared clonotypes between healthy human individuals. Data came from immunoSEQ multiplex PCR; TCRdb stores just in-frame clones and leaves some out. The data contain roughly 500,000 clones, 79% of them singletons. The specimen was PBMCs. The receptors here all came from a woman aged 40-49 years in good health. Some clones in this sample may be carry-over from other donors' samples.

The chain employs TRBV28 and TRBJ2-5; D is unresolved. Near its end, the DNA agrees better with TRBJ2-7, so the J call may be wrong. The CDR3 has 13 amino acids. CDR1 and CDR2 from the germline V gene are MDHEN and SYDVKM. The CDR3 loop is CASSLGSAYEQYF. The CDR3 DNA reads TGTGCCAGCAGTCTCGGGTCCGCCTACGAGCAGTACTTC.

The chain has TRBV11-2 and TRBJ2-7, with 13 bases that match TRBD2. V dropped 5 bases and J dropped 9; count of bases not matched to a gene: 10. CDR3 length: 15 residues. CDR1 SGHAT and CDR2 FQNNGV come from the germline V gene. In DNA, the CDR3 is TGTGCCAGCAGCAGCCAGTGGACTAGCGGGAGAGGGCAGTACTTC. Translation gives CASSSQWTSGRGQYF.

This clone is a singleton in its sample. The V call is TRBV5-1, the J call TRBJ2-7; 8 bases are a match to TRBD2. Germline V gene sequence: CDR1 SGHRS, CDR2 YFSETQ. The J segment lost 2 bases and the V segment lost 5 bases, leaving 3 bases of the junction unmatched. This CDR3 contains 13 residues. The CDR3 region is CASRPLAAYEQYF. In DNA, the CDR3 is TGCGCCAGCAGACCACTAGCGGCCTACGAGCAGTACTTC.

This clone showed up just once. V and J are TRBV5-1 and TRBJ2-7, with D possibly matching TRBD2 (6 bases). Trimming took 0 bases from V and 1 from J, leaving 8 bases between them. The germline V gene encodes CDR1 SGHRS and CDR2 YFSETQ. This CDR3 spans 14 amino acids. CDR3 sequence (DNA): TGCGCCAGCAGCTTGGCGGGAGAATCCTACGAGCAGTACTTC. Amino acid sequence: CASSLAGESYEQYF.

V is TRBV6-6 and J is TRBJ2-3; possibly TRBD2 for D (5 bases). The CDR3 spans 16 residues. Germline CDR1 reads MNHNY; CDR2 reads SVGAGI (reference sequence). V dropped 2 bases and J dropped 0 bases, with 12 bases sitting between them. The CDR3 protein is CASSYEGSLSTDTQYF. CDR3 coding DNA: TGTGCCAGCAGTTACGAGGGCAGTCTTAGCACAGATACGCAGTATTTT.

The chain uses TRBV19 and TRBJ2-2, with D unclear. Germline CDR1 LNHDA, CDR2 SQIVND (reference sequence). This CDR3 has 17 amino acids. Trimming took 7 bases from V and 3 from J, leaving 21 bases between them. The CDR3 is CASKTPFVGSDTGELFF. The DNA of the CDR3 is TGTGCCAGTAAAACGCCCTTCGTTGGGTCGGACACCGGGGAGCTGTTTTTT.

The chain has TRBV7-3 and TRBJ2-5, with a possible D match to TRBD2 (6 bases). The CDR3 covers 16 residues. V was clipped by 5 bases and J by 0 bases, with 16 bases between them. Germline V lookup: CDR1 SGHTA, CDR2 FQGTGA. The CDR3 spells CASSLFGRGYQETQYF. The CDR3 DNA sequence: TGTGCCAGCAGCCTATTCGGGCGGGGCTACCAAGAGACCCAGTACTTC.

This clone appeared a single time. The rearrangement joins TRBV18 to TRBJ2-7; 7 bases agree with TRBD1. V dropped 6 bases and J dropped 6; count of bases not matched to a gene: 8. Germline V lookup: CDR1 KGHSH, CDR2 LQKENI. This CDR3 comprises 13 residues. This CDR3 reads CASSADRATEQYF. The CDR3 region has the DNA TGTGCCAGCTCGGCCGACAGGGCAACCGAGCAGTACTTC. The full variable domain, completed using reference TRBV18 and TRBJ2-7, is NAGVMQNPRHLVRRRGQEARLRCSPMKGHSHVYWYRQLPEEGLKFMVYLQKENIIDESGMPKERFSAEFPKEGPSILRIQQVVRGDSAAYFCASSADRATEQYFGPGTRLTVT.

The V gene is TRBV19, the J gene TRBJ2-5; D gene ambiguous. From germline, CDR1 is LNHDA and CDR2 SQIVND (reference sequence). V gave up 5 bases and J gave up 4 bases, with 5 bases separating them. This CDR3 spans 11 amino acids. CDR3 DNA: TGTGCCAGTAGTGGCCCAGAGACCCAGTACTTC. This encodes CASSGPETQYF.

The chain combines TRBV5-4 with TRBJ2-2; 13 bases map to TRBD2. There are 15 residues in the CDR3. Germline CDR1 and CDR2: SGHNT and YYREEE (reference sequence). J was trimmed by 8 bases and V by 4 bases; bases with no gene match: 5. The CDR3: CASSGTSGAVGELFF. The CDR3 DNA follows: TGTGCCAGCAGCGGGACTAGCGGGGCTGTAGGGGAGCTGTTTTTT. The whole variable domain, filled in from reference TRBV5-4 and TRBJ2-2, reads ETGVTQSPTHLIKTRGQQVTLRCSSQSGHNTVSWYQQALGQGPQFIFQYYREEENGRGNFPPRFSGLQFPNYSSELNVNALELDDSALYLCASSGTSGAVGELFFGEGSRLTVL.

The rearrangement joins TRBV28 to TRBJ1-1; D is unclear. CDR1 is MDHEN, CDR2 SYDVKM, per germline. V was trimmed by 5 bases and J by 6 bases, leaving 13 bases between them. CDR3 length equals 13 residues. The CDR3 spells CASSPPAGAEAFF. CDR3 in DNA: TGTGCCAGCAGTCCACCCGCCGGGGCTGAAGCTTTCTTT.

The chain joins TRBV19 to TRBJ2-1, with D unresolved. Germline CDR1 LNHDA, CDR2 SQIVND (reference sequence). The V end lost 5 bases, the J end lost 8 bases, and 10 bases lay between the germline ends. The CDR3 is 12 residues long. The CDR3 reads CASSPRVHEQFF. DNA for the CDR3: TGTGCCAGTAGTCCTAGGGTCCATGAGCAGTTCTTC. The variable domain in full, completed from reference TRBV19 and TRBJ2-1, reads DGGITQSPKYLFRKEGQNVTLSCEQNLNHDAMYWYRQDPGQGLRLIYYSQIVNDFQKGDIAEGYSVSREKKESFPLTVTSAQKNPTAFYLCASSPRVHEQFFGPGTRLTVL.

This chain links TRBV7-9 with TRBJ1-5; tentative D call: TRBD1 (5 bases). The ends were cut back, 1 base at V and 9 bases at J, with 16 bases in the middle. The V gene's germline CDR1 is SEHNR and CDR2 FQNEAQ (reference sequence). The CDR3 is 15 amino acids. CDR3 nucleotides: TGTGCCAGCAGCTTAGTGGGGACGCTGTATGGGCCCCAGCATTTT. Translated: CASSLVGTLYGPQHF.

The chain is built from TRBV28 and TRBJ2-1; D uncertain. Per germline, CDR1 MDHEN and CDR2 SYDVKM. The CDR3 is 13 residues long. Trimming removed 3 bases from V and 9 bases from J, with 12 bases in between. CDR3 region: CASSFGEFGEQFF. DNA of the CDR3: TGTGCCAGCAGTTTCGGAGAATTCGGTGAGCAGTTCTTC.